The present T cell receptor (beta chain) was sequenced within a study of CD8 T cells in ankylosing spondylitis. Study findings and constraints: Significant enrichment of disease-linked clones was reported in matched ankylosing spondylitis synovial fluid.

The V segment lost 2 bases and the J segment 1 base; nucleotides outside the gene matches: 7. The CDR3 consists of 16 residues. Germline V CDR1 and CDR2: SGHRS, YFSETQ. Points on this clonotype: Its antigen is unidentified.

TCRdb passed the 5' RACE reads through MiXCR, listing each CDR3 protein once. The data show fewer than 400,000 distinct CDR3 sequences, 14% to 15% seen once. The source of this sequence is a male donor with ankylosing spondylitis or in good health (not recorded which). This chain connects TRBV5-1 to TRBJ2-5; 8 bases are shared with TRBD1. The sample consisted of blood, either unsorted or a sorted T cell fraction (not recorded which). The CDR3 sequence: CASSFLLTGGQETQYF. CDR3 bases: TGCGCCAGCAGCTTTTTATTAACAGGGGGCCAAGAGACCCAGTACTTC.